The entry below gives a single T cell receptor (beta chain) sequence along with its context. What it binds is not known. Clones were read by immunoSEQ multiplex PCR, and TCRdb kept only the in-frame ones, dropping some. The table lists about 1 million clones, 60% to 80% of them singletons. This CDR3 comprises 15 residues. V gave up 3 bases and J gave up 6 bases, with 14 bases separating them. Germline CDR1 SNHLY, CDR2 FYNNEI. This sample was included in a study of shared clonotypes between healthy human individuals. On the study more broadly: Participating donors consisted of a couple of women and three men aged 18 to 49.

Study-level findings and limits: The genetic and exposure-history diversity represented was limited by few donors. Rarefaction curves obtained for sorted subsets showed sequencing incomplete despite large depth.

Sequenced material: memory CD4+ T cells sorted from blood. Subset indicated: CD45RA-negative fraction. This chain uses TRBV2 with TRBJ2-2; D is unclear. The sequence was collected from a man between 18 and 35 years old in good health. The CDR3 DNA sequence: TGTGCCAGCAGTGAGGCAGGATTGCACGCCGGGGAGCTGTTTTTT. Amino acids: CASSEAGLHAGELFF.